This TCR beta chain comes out of a study of CD8 T cells in Susac syndrome. cDNA came from about 0.5 to 1 ug RNA primed by random hexamers. TCRdb analysed the immunoSEQ multiplex PCR reads with MiXCR anew, one entry per CDR3 protein. The sample consists of approximately 110,000 distinct CDR3 sequences, roughly 95% of them appearing once. The CDR3 covers 13 residues. In germline, CDR1 is KGHSH, CDR2 LQKENI. Trimming cost V 4 bases and J 5 bases, with 11 bases left between them. The source material was CD4+ T cells from PBMCs. The clonotype comes from a human donor in good health. This rearrangement joins TRBV18 to TRBJ1-1; D call uncertain. The CDR3 protein is CASSLESGTEAFF. CDR3 DNA sequence: TGTGCCAGCTCACTAGAGAGTGGGACTGAAGCTTTCTTT.